A single sample gave rise to the 21 T cell receptor beta chains below, sequenced in a study of T cells in localized non-small cell lung cancer (dated by TCRdb to about 2020). The library was built by means of the immunoSEQ multiplex PCR assay. TCRdb took over this immuneACCESS table, retaining in-frame rearrangements with V and J assigned. Such tables are incomplete; in checked studies, under half of the missing clones stem from an unresolved V gene, and the remainder is unexplained. The sample table holds 58,000 or so clones, of which almost 90% were seen once. The top ten hold around 1.8% of the sample. Sequenced here: peripheral blood, sampled before any cancer treatment. Receptors originate from a woman aged 40-75 years with stage I lung adenocarcinoma.

V and J are TRBV5-6 and TRBJ1-6; 11 bases line up with TRBD1. The V segment lost 4 bases and the J segment 8 bases; nucleotides outside the gene matches: 5. The CDR3 runs to 15 residues. CDR1 is SGHDT, CDR2 YYEEEE, per germline. CDR3 nucleotide sequence: TGTGCCAGCAGCGTGAGGACAGGGGGCGATTCACCCCTCCACTTT. This gives the protein CASSVRTGGDSPLHF.

The chain combines TRBV18 with TRBJ1-1; a possible D gene is TRBD1 (5 bases). Germline lookup yields CDR1 KGHSH and CDR2 LQKENI. The CDR3 has 13 amino acids. Trimming left V 1 base short and J 5 bases short, with 8 bases between. CDR3 region: CASSPQGSTEAFF. The CDR3 DNA reads as TGTGCCAGCTCACCACAGGGGAGTACTGAAGCTTTCTTT.

This clone was seen once. The J gene is TRBJ2-2, the V gene TRBV7-7, with 9 bases lining up with TRBD1. This CDR3 region has 15 residues. After removal of 5 bases from V and 6 bases from J, the junction contained 7 bases not matched to a gene. Germline-derived CDR1 and CDR2 are SSHAT and FNYEAQ (reference sequence). The CDR3 protein is CASSTGQGTSGELFF. The CDR3 nucleotides read TGTGCCAGCAGCACTGGACAGGGGACGTCCGGGGAGCTGTTTTTT.

The CDR3 region has the DNA TGTGCCAGTAGCCCCTCGGGTTATATGGTTGAAGCTTTCTTT. It yields the protein CASSPSGYMVEAFF. The chain links TRBV19 to TRBJ1-1; D is unresolved. This CDR3 comprises 14 residues. Germline V gives CDR1 LNHDA, CDR2 SQIVND (reference sequence). V was trimmed by 6 bases and J by 7 bases, leaving 18 bases between them.

The J gene is TRBJ1-5, the V gene TRBV6-1, with TRBD1 identical over 8 bases. Germline V CDR1 and CDR2: MNHNS, SASEGT. The CDR3 is made up of 16 amino acids. Trimming at V came to 2 bases and at J to 4 bases, leaving 7 bases not matched to a gene. The DNA for the CDR3 is TGTGCCAGCAGTGAATTCATGACAGGGGTAAATCAGCCCCAGCATTTT. It codes for CASSEFMTGVNQPQHF.

This sequence joins TRBV5-1 and TRBJ1-4; D remains unclear. CDR1 and CDR2 (germline): SGHRS, YFSETQ. The CDR3 runs 14 residues. V was cut by 3 bases and J by 0 bases, with 6 bases left in between. The CDR3, as DNA: TGCGCCAGCAGCTCGGAGACAACTAATGAAAAACTGTTTTTT. Translation gives CASSSETTNEKLFF.

In its sample, this clone was seen once. The chain is built from TRBV13 and TRBJ1-6; TRBD1 aligns across 12 bases. The CDR3 is 19 residues long. CDR1 is PRHDT and CDR2 is FYEKMQ in the germline V gene (reference sequence). The V gene end was trimmed by 4 bases and the J gene end by 0 bases; junction bases not matched to a gene: 7. Here the CDR3 reads CASSSRDRGRSSYNSPLHF. The DNA for the CDR3 is TGTGCCAGCAGCTCCCGGGACAGGGGGCGGAGCTCCTATAATTCACCCCTCCACTTT.

The chain uses TRBV7-2 and TRBJ1-2; D gene uncertain. Trimming took off 1 base at V and 8 bases at J, with 14 bases between the two ends. The germline CDR1 and CDR2 sequences are SGHTA and FQGNSA. CDR3 length: 14 residues. The CDR3 is CASSLDPVRRGYTF. The CDR3 region has the DNA TGTGCCAGCAGCTTAGATCCGGTAAGGAGAGGCTACACCTTC.

This chain uses TRBV6-6 with TRBJ2-2; D is ambiguous. The V end was cut by 6 bases, the J end by 7 bases, with 12 bases between. This CDR3 is 13 amino acids long. Germline CDR1 is MNHNY and CDR2 is SVGAGI (reference sequence). The CDR3 spells CASRERSIGELFF. DNA for the CDR3: TGTGCCAGCAGGGAAAGGTCAATCGGGGAGCTGTTTTTT.

Here the CDR3 DNA reads TGTGCCAGCAGCTTGATAGGGCTTCAGGAGACCCAGTACTTC. Translated: CASSLIGLQETQYF. V is TRBV5-4 and J is TRBJ2-5, with D unresolved. The CDR3 loop spans 14 amino acids. The V gene's germline CDR1 is SGHNT and CDR2 YYREEE (reference sequence). Trimming cost V 1 base and J 5 bases, with 12 bases left between them.

The chain carries TRBV7-6 and TRBJ1-2; D not resolved. The CDR3 is 14 residues long. Germline V lookup: CDR1 SGHVS, CDR2 FNYEAQ. Between the trimmed V and J ends, which lost 5 bases and 7 bases, there was a span of 17 bases. CDR3 sequence: CASSPGEGLAGYTF. The CDR3 bases are TGTGCCAGCAGCCCAGGTGAAGGGCTCGCTGGCTACACCTTC. The full variable domain, in which reference TRBV7-6 and TRBJ1-2 provide the parts outside the CDR3, is GAGVSQSPRYKVTKRGQDVALRCDPISGHVSLYWYRQALGQGPEFLTYFNYEAQQDKSGLPNDRFSAERPEGSISTLTIQRTEQRDSAMYRCASSPGEGLAGYTFGSGTRLTVV.

The V and J genes are TRBV19 and TRBJ1-6; weak D call: TRBD1 (5 bases). V lost 9 bases to trimming and J lost 10 bases, with 25 bases between them. The CDR3 contains 16 residues. Per the germline V gene, CDR1 is LNHDA and CDR2 is SQIVND (reference sequence). The CDR3 DNA sequence: TGTGCCAGAATCCATCCCGGGGCCAAATCCAAGTCACCCCTCCACTTT. Its protein is CARIHPGAKSKSPLHF.

V and J are TRBV19 and TRBJ2-5, with D uncertain. Per germline, CDR1 LNHDA and CDR2 SQIVND (reference sequence). The CDR3 runs to 13 residues. V shed 5 bases and J shed 1 base, with 8 bases lying between them. The CDR3 DNA reads TGTGCCAGTAGTTCCTACATCCAAGAGACCCAGTACTTC. Its translation is CASSSYIQETQYF.

V and J are TRBV2 and TRBJ1-2, with TRBD1 as a possible D gene (5 bases). Trimming took off 6 bases at V and 4 bases at J, with 15 bases between the two ends. Germline V gene data show CDR1 as SNHLY and CDR2 as FYNNEI. The CDR3 totals 14 residues. CDR3 protein: CASSGGGDGYGYTF. Here the CDR3 DNA reads TGTGCCAGCAGCGGGGGGGGAGACGGCTATGGCTACACCTTC. The whole variable domain, filled in from reference TRBV2 and TRBJ1-2, reads EPEVTQTPSHQVTQMGQEVILRCVPISNHLYFYWYRQILGQKVEFLVSFYNNEISEKSEIFDDQFSVERPDGSNFTLKIRSTKLEDSAMYFCASSGGGDGYGYTFGSGTRLTVV.

The rearrangement uses TRBV30 and TRBJ1-5; TRBD1 is a possible D gene (5 bases). The CDR3 consists of 13 residues. The V end was cut by 5 bases, the J end by 7 bases, with 15 bases between. Germline V CDR1 and CDR2: GTSNPN, SVGIG (reference sequence). As DNA, the CDR3 is TGTGCCTGGGGGCCAGGGACGAACCAGCCCCAGCATTTT. Translated, it gives CAWGPGTNQPQHF.

The rearrangement links TRBV2 to TRBJ1-1; possibly TRBD1 for D (5 bases). Trimming shortened V by 6 bases and J by 1 base, and 15 bases separated the two germline ends. The CDR3 runs to 15 residues. Per the germline V gene, CDR1 is SNHLY and CDR2 is FYNNEI. CDR3 sequence reads: CASRDSDTKNTEAFF. The DNA of the CDR3 is TGTGCCAGCAGGGACTCGGACACTAAGAACACTGAAGCTTTCTTT.

The chain is built from TRBV29-1 and TRBJ1-1; TRBD1 aligns across 9 bases. CDR1 is SQVTM and CDR2 is ANQGSEA in the germline V gene. The CDR3 contains 13 residues. V lost 5 bases to trimming and J lost 4 bases; unmatched junction nucleotides: 5. For the CDR3, the DNA is TGCAGCGTTAAGAGGACAGGGGCCACTGAAGCTTTCTTT. This encodes CSVKRTGATEAFF.

The sample holds one count of this clone. The CDR3 sequence: CASSSRTATEKLFF. DNA of the CDR3: TGTGCCAGCAGTTCTCGGACAGCGACTGAAAAACTGTTTTTT. The rearrangement links TRBV27 to TRBJ1-4, with a tentative D call TRBD1 (6 bases). Germline assignment: CDR1 MNHEY and CDR2 SMNVEV (reference sequence). V dropped 4 bases and J dropped 7 bases, with 13 bases sitting between them. The CDR3 has 14 amino acids.

The count of this clone is one. The genes are TRBV14 and TRBJ2-2, with D tentatively TRBD1 (6 bases). Trimming left V 1 base short and J 0 bases short, with 12 bases between. The CDR3 has 17 residues. Germline CDR1 and CDR2: SGHDN and FVKESK. The CDR3 loop reads CASSQGRGVSNTGELFF. Written as DNA, the CDR3 is TGTGCCAGCAGCCAAGGCAGGGGAGTGTCGAACACCGGGGAGCTGTTTTTT.

The chain is built from TRBV30 and TRBJ2-5; maybe TRBD2 (7 bases). Germline V gene data show CDR1 as GTSNPN and CDR2 as SVGIG (reference sequence). The CDR3 loop spans 16 amino acids. V was pared by 2 bases and J by 1 base, with 17 bases between. For the CDR3, the DNA is TGTGCCTGGAGTCCACAGCGGGACAACTTCCAAGAGACCCAGTACTTC. The encoded protein is CAWSPQRDNFQETQYF.

The gene calls are TRBV30 and TRBJ2-7, with a possible D match to TRBD2 (5 bases). V was clipped by 5 bases and J by 5 bases, with 13 bases between them. The CDR3 consists of 12 residues. Germline CDR1 and CDR2: GTSNPN and SVGIG (reference sequence). CDR3 loop: CAWGTEADEQYF. The CDR3 DNA reads TGTGCCTGGGGAACGGAGGCCGACGAGCAGTACTTC.